This T cell receptor (beta chain) stems from a study of shared clonotypes between healthy human individuals. The study's findings and limits: Depth of sequencing was expected to influence donor clonotype sharing. With few donors, the genetic and exposure-history diversity represented was limited.

Comments on this clone: Its target is not known.

TCRdb's table, derived via immunoSEQ multiplex PCR, lists solely in-frame clones and lacks some. This sample has under 350,000 clones, with about nine tenths found just once. The CDR3 spans 14 residues. The germline CDR1 and CDR2 sequences are MGHRA and YSYEKL. V lost 4 bases and J 6 bases, leaving 13 bases between the germline ends. The clonotype was recovered from a man between 18 and 29 years old in good health. The chain combines TRBV4-1 with TRBJ2-1, with D hard to call. The sample was memory CD8+ T cells sorted from blood. As to subset: CD45RO+ cells pooled with CCR7-negative TemRA cells. DNA for the CDR3: TGCGCCAGCAGCCCCCAGCCCCCTTTCAATGAGCAGTTCTTC. Its translation: CASSPQPPFNEQFF.